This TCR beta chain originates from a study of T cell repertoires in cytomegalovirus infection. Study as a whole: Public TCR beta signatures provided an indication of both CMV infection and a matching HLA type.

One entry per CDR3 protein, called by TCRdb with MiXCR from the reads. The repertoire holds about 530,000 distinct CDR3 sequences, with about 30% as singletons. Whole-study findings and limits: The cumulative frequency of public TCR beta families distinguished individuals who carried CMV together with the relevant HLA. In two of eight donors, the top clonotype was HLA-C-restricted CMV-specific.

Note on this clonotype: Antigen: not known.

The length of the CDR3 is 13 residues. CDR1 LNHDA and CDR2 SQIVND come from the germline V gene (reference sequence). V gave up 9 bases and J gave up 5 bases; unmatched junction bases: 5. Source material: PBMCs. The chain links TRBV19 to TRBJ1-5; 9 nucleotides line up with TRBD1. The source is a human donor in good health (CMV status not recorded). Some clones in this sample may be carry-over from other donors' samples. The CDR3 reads CASRDRDYQPQHF. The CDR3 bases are TGTGCCAGCCGGGACAGGGACTATCAGCCCCAGCATTTT.